These T cell receptor beta chains were read from a single sample in a study of T cell clones after liver transplantation. Only in-frame clones appear in the TCRdb table, and some are missing; sequencing was by immunoSEQ multiplex PCR. Here the sample spans around 70,000 clones, more than 85% being singletons. Specimen: CD4+ T cells from blood, collected about 26 months after liver transplant. The receptors stem from a human patient who received a liver transplant. Some T cells may possibly be graft donor cells. Both conserved end residues are part of each CDR3. Fields, in order: CDR3 length, V gene, J gene, CDR3 protein.

cdr3_length: 13; v_call: TRBV4-3; j_call: TRBJ2-3; cdr3_aa: CASSQGSEGTQYF
cdr3_length: 14; v_call: TRBV27; j_call: TRBJ1-1; cdr3_aa: CASSLDRVNTEAFF
cdr3_length: 14; v_call: TRBV27; j_call: TRBJ2-5; cdr3_aa: CASSSRQGRETQYF
cdr3_length: 14; v_call: TRBV9; j_call: TRBJ2-7; cdr3_aa: CASSVGGLVNEQYF
cdr3_length: 17; v_call: TRBV15; j_call: TRBJ2-1; cdr3_aa: CATSRDPTGTGRNEQFF
cdr3_length: 15; v_call: TRBV6-5; j_call: TRBJ1-1; cdr3_aa: CASSGTGTANTEAFF
cdr3_length: 14; v_call: TRBV19; j_call: TRBJ2-2; cdr3_aa: CASHPGGDTGELFF
cdr3_length: 15; v_call: TRBV7-9; j_call: TRBJ1-4; cdr3_aa: CASSPAGPPNEKLFF
cdr3_length: 15; v_call: TRBV4-2; j_call: TRBJ2-5; cdr3_aa: CASSPLAGDPETQYF
cdr3_length: 17; v_call: TRBV28; j_call: TRBJ2-1; cdr3_aa: CATNRLAGSGMNNEQFF
cdr3_length: 13; v_call: TRBV30; j_call: TRBJ1-5; cdr3_aa: CAWSEGPRQPQHF
cdr3_length: 16; v_call: TRBV5-1; j_call: TRBJ2-1; cdr3_aa: CASSRGTGLDYNEQFF
cdr3_length: 15; v_call: TRBV7-9; j_call: TRBJ1-1; cdr3_aa: CASSLDDRRVTEAFF
cdr3_length: 14; v_call: TRBV28; j_call: TRBJ2-4; cdr3_aa: CASSPPGGKNIQYF
cdr3_length: 13; v_call: TRBV7-9; j_call: TRBJ1-1; cdr3_aa: CASSLSDSAEAFF
cdr3_length: 11; v_call: TRBV29-1; j_call: TRBJ2-7; cdr3_aa: CSVEAGSEQYF
cdr3_length: 13; v_call: TRBV30; j_call: TRBJ2-5; cdr3_aa: CAWSVLAGETQYF
cdr3_length: 15; v_call: TRBV5-4; j_call: TRBJ2-6; cdr3_aa: CASSLASSGANVLTF
cdr3_length: 14; v_call: TRBV9; j_call: TRBJ1-5; cdr3_aa: CASSDFLGGGPQHF
cdr3_length: 16; v_call: TRBV29-1; j_call: TRBJ2-5; cdr3_aa: CSVTNHAGGSKETQYF
cdr3_length: 18; v_call: TRBV5-1; j_call: TRBJ1-5; cdr3_aa: CASSLGPYTGETNQPQHF
cdr3_length: 16; v_call: TRBV28; j_call: TRBJ2-5; cdr3_aa: CASSLTLGGTQETQYF
cdr3_length: 11; v_call: TRBV28; j_call: TRBJ2-1; cdr3_aa: CASSYGGEQFF
cdr3_length: 14; v_call: TRBV2; j_call: TRBJ2-7; cdr3_aa: CASSEQGESYEQYF
cdr3_length: 12; v_call: TRBV18; j_call: TRBJ2-1; cdr3_aa: CASSPIRDEQFF